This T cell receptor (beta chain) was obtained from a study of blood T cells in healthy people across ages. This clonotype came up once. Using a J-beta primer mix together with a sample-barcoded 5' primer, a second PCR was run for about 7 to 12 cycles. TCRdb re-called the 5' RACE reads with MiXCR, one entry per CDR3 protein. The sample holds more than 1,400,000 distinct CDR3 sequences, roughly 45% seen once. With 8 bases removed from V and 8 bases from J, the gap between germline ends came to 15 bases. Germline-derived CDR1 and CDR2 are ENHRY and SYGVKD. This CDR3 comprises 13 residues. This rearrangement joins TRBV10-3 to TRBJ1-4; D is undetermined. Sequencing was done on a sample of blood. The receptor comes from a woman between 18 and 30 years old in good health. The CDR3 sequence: CAIRREAGEKLFF. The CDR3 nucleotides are TGTGCCATCCGAAGGGAGGCGGGCGAAAAACTGTTTTTT.